These 11 T cell receptor beta chains share one sample of origin, sequenced in a study of cytomegalovirus exposure and HLA in healthy donors. It was with 60 Vbeta and 13 Jbeta primers that the PCR ran. Sequencing used immunoSEQ multiplex PCR; TCRdb keeps in-frame clones, though not all of them. This table has approximately 200,000 clones, 79% appearing once. Specimen: PBMCs. These receptor sequences come from a woman aged 30 to 39 in good health and CMV-seropositive.

This rearrangement joins TRBV10-3 to TRBJ2-3, with D possibly being TRBD2 (6 bases). V lost 4 bases, J lost 0 bases, and 11 bases lay in between. Germline lookup yields CDR1 ENHRY and CDR2 SYGVKD. This CDR3 comprises 15 residues. CDR3 loop: CAISGVGTSTDTQYF. The DNA for the CDR3 is TGTGCCATCAGTGGGGTAGGGACTAGCACAGATACGCAGTATTTT.

V is TRBV7-8 and J is TRBJ1-1; the match to TRBD1 covers 9 bases. Unmatched junction bases numbered 21, after V lost 3 bases and J lost 4 bases. Germline V gene data show CDR1 as SGHVS and CDR2 as FQNEAQ. The CDR3 extends over 20 amino acids. CDR3 in DNA: TGTGCCAGCAGCTTCCTAGTTGGGGACAGGGTTATGGAGAGGGGCACTGAAGCTTTCTTT. Its translation is CASSFLVGDRVMERGTEAFF.

The rearrangement uses TRBV29-1 and TRBJ2-3, with TRBD2 identical over 7 bases. V trimming: 7 bases; J trimming: 5 bases; junction bases outside the gene matches: 15. In germline, CDR1 is SQVTM, CDR2 ANQGSEA. There are 15 residues in the CDR3. The CDR3 coding sequence is TGCAGCGCATGGGGGGACGCGCGGGAGATAGATACGCAGTATTTT. Residues: CSAWGDAREIDTQYF.

The CDR3 is CASSIRWGRRGYTF. For the CDR3, the DNA is TGTGCCAGTAGTATTCGGTGGGGGCGGCGTGGCTACACCTTC. V usage is TRBV19 and J usage is TRBJ1-2; maybe TRBD1 (6 bases). Germline values: CDR1 LNHDA, CDR2 SQIVND (reference sequence). The CDR3 has 14 amino acids. Trimming left V 3 bases short and J 7 bases short, with 15 bases between.

The gene calls are TRBV28 and TRBJ1-6, with 8 positions matching TRBD1. CDR3 length: 14 residues. In germline, CDR1 is MDHEN, CDR2 SYDVKM. V was clipped by 3 bases and J by 9 bases; unmatched bases: 4. The CDR3 reads CASSFAGGGSPLHF. The CDR3 bases are TGTGCCAGCAGTTTTGCAGGGGGCGGTTCACCCCTCCACTTT.

The chain employs TRBV29-1 and TRBJ2-7; D is unresolved. This CDR3 is built from 11 residues. CDR1 and CDR2 from the germline V gene are SQVTM and ANQGSEA. V lost 4 bases, J lost 6 bases, and 10 bases lay in between. The CDR3, as DNA: TGCAGCGTTGTGGTGGCGGCCGAGCAGTACTTC. Encoded protein: CSVVVAAEQYF.

The chain uses TRBV6-6 and TRBJ1-2; no definite D call. V was clipped by 6 bases and J by 2 bases, with 10 bases between them. This CDR3 contains 13 residues. Germline V gives CDR1 MNHNY, CDR2 SVGAGI (reference sequence). CDR3 nucleotides: TGTGCCAGCAGAAAGAGAGAGAACTATGGCTACACCTTC. Residues: CASRKRENYGYTF.

In DNA form, the CDR3 reads TGTGCCAGCAGCACCAGGGGGGACAGCAGCTCCTACGAGCAGTACTTC. It translates to CASSTRGDSSSYEQYF. The V and J genes are TRBV7-9 and TRBJ2-7; D may be TRBD1 (7 bases). Per the germline V gene, CDR1 is SEHNR and CDR2 is FQNEAQ (reference sequence). CDR3 size: 16 residues. V lost 5 bases and J 0 bases, leaving 17 bases between the germline ends.

The chain links TRBV11-3 to TRBJ1-4, with TRBD1 identical over 7 bases. This CDR3 has 14 amino acids. After removal of 3 bases from V and 5 bases from J, the junction contained 3 bases not matched to a gene. From germline, CDR1 is SGHNT and CDR2 YENEEA. For the CDR3, the DNA is TGTGCCAGCAGCTTCGGCAGGGGGAATGAAAAACTGTTTTTT. Translation: CASSFGRGNEKLFF.

V and J are TRBV7-2 and TRBJ2-3; no reliable D call. The V end lost 6 bases, the J end lost 0 bases, and 4 bases lay between the germline ends. The CDR3 consists of 12 residues. CDR1 is SGHTA and CDR2 is FQGNSA in the germline V gene. The CDR3 DNA reads TGTGCCAGCAGTCGTAGCACAGATACGCAGTATTTT. Translated: CASSRSTDTQYF.

This chain uses TRBV18 with TRBJ2-7, with 10 bases fitting TRBD2. Unmatched junction bases numbered 6, after V lost 3 bases and J lost 10 bases. CDR1 and CDR2 from the germline V gene are KGHSH and LQKENI. The CDR3 runs 13 residues. CDR3 residues: CASSPGSGGAQYF. CDR3 bases: TGTGCCAGCTCACCCGGGAGCGGGGGGGCCCAGTACTTC.